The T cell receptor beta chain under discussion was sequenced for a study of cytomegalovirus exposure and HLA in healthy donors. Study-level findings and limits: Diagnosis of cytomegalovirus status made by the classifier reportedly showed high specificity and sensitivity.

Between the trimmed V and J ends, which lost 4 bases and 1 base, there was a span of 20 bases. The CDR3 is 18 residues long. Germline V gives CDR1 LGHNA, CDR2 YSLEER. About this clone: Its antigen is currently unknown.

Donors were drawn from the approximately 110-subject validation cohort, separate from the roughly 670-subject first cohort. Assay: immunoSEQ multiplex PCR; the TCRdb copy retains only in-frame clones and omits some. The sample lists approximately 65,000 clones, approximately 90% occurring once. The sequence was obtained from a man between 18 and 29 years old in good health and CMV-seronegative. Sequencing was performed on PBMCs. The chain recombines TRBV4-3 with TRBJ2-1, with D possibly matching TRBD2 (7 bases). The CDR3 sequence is CASSPAWGGQGSYNEQFF. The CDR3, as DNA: TGCGCCAGCAGCCCTGCGTGGGGGGGGCAGGGGTCCTACAATGAGCAGTTCTTC.